The rows below give T cell receptor beta chains drawn from one sample of a study of graft-versus-host responses after intestinal transplantation. TCRdb's copy holds only in-frame clones and misses some; the assay was immunoSEQ multiplex PCR. The data show approximately 88,000 clones, approximately 94% seen once. Their cognate antigens are unknown. The sample consisted of unstimulated CD4+ T cells sorted from spleen or lymph node cells, taken before transplant. These receptors all stem from a human donor who was the organ donor for an intestinal transplant. Both conserved end residues are part of each CDR3. Each record gives: V gene, D gene, J gene, clone size, CDR3 DNA, CDR3 protein. D genes are given only for firm matches. The size of a clone is reported for some rows only, either as once, few or many, or as a class for expanded clones.

v_gene: TRBV28
d_gene: .
j_gene: TRBJ2-7
abundance: .
CDR3nt: TGTGCCAGCAGTTCGGGGTTCGACGCCTTATTGCACGAGCAGTACTTC
CDR3aa: CASSSGFDALLHEQYF

v_gene: TRBV23-1
d_gene: .
j_gene: TRBJ1-5
abundance: .
CDR3nt: TGCGCCAGCAGTCAACGTTTACGGAGACTCAATCAGCCCCAGCATTTT
CDR3aa: CASSQRLRRLNQPQHF

v_gene: TRBV11-2
d_gene: TRBD1
j_gene: TRBJ1-1
abundance: .
CDR3nt: TGTGCCAGCAGCCAAAACAGGGGTTCCTCTGAAGCTTTCTTT
CDR3aa: CASSQNRGSSEAFF

v_gene: TRBV5-4
d_gene: .
j_gene: TRBJ2-1
abundance: .
CDR3nt: TGTGCCAGCAGCTTGGTAGGGGCCTCCTACAATGAGCAGTTCTTC
CDR3aa: CASSLVGASYNEQFF

v_gene: TRBV11-1
d_gene: .
j_gene: TRBJ2-6
abundance: .
CDR3nt: TGTGCCAGCAGCCCCGCCAGGGGGGCCAACGTCCTGACTTTC
CDR3aa: CASSPARGANVLTF

v_gene: TRBV5-1
d_gene: .
j_gene: TRBJ1-1
abundance: .
CDR3nt: TGCGCCAGCAGCTTGGTGGGGGGCGAAGCTTTCTTT
CDR3aa: CASSLVGGEAFF

v_gene: TRBV5-1
d_gene: .
j_gene: TRBJ2-7
abundance: .
CDR3nt: TGCGCCAGCAGCCAAGCAGGGGGGGTCTACGAGCAGTACTTC
CDR3aa: CASSQAGGVYEQYF

v_gene: TRBV30
d_gene: TRBD1
j_gene: TRBJ2-3
abundance: .
CDR3nt: TGTGCCTGTGACAGGGGCACAGATACGCAGTATTTT
CDR3aa: CACDRGTDTQYF

v_gene: TRBV2
d_gene: TRBD2
j_gene: TRBJ2-2
abundance: .
CDR3nt: TGTGCCAGCAGTCAGGGACTAGCGGGGGGGCCCGGGGAGCTGTTTTTT
CDR3aa: CASSQGLAGGPGELFF

v_gene: TRBV10-3
d_gene: .
j_gene: TRBJ2-5
abundance: .
CDR3nt: TGTGCCATCAGTGACAGTATCTGGGAGACCCAGTACTTC
CDR3aa: CAISDSIWETQYF

v_gene: TRBV5-4
d_gene: .
j_gene: TRBJ2-5
abundance: .
CDR3nt: TGTGCCAGCAGCTCCCGACAGTCGGAGGAGCAGTACTTC
CDR3aa: CASSSRQSEEQYF

v_gene: TRBV6-1
d_gene: TRBD1
j_gene: TRBJ2-7
abundance: .
CDR3nt: TGTGCCAGCAGCGGACCGGGACAGGGGCCTTATACCGCATTC
CDR3aa: CASSGPGQGPYTAF

v_gene: TRBV6-5
d_gene: .
j_gene: TRBJ1-2
abundance: .
CDR3nt: TGTGCCAGCAGCCCACAGGGTATAAACTATGGCTACACCTTC
CDR3aa: CASSPQGINYGYTF

v_gene: TRBV20-1
d_gene: .
j_gene: TRBJ1-1
abundance: .
CDR3nt: TGCAGTGCTAGCGGGGGCACTGAAGCTTTCTTT
CDR3aa: CSASGGTEAFF

v_gene: TRBV7-3
d_gene: TRBD2
j_gene: TRBJ2-1
abundance: .
CDR3nt: TGTGCCAGCAGCTTAGGTTCAAGCGGGGCCTACAATGAGCAGTTCTTC
CDR3aa: CASSLGSSGAYNEQFF

v_gene: TRBV19
d_gene: .
j_gene: TRBJ1-2
abundance: .
CDR3nt: TGTGCCAGTAGTATGGGTTGGGGGAGCGGCTACACCTTC
CDR3aa: CASSMGWGSGYTF

v_gene: TRBV25-1
d_gene: TRBD1
j_gene: TRBJ1-6
abundance: .
CDR3nt: TGTGCCAGCAGTGAATTGAGGACAGGGTTGGATAATTCACCCCTCCACTTT
CDR3aa: CASSELRTGLDNSPLHF

v_gene: TRBV12-5
d_gene: .
j_gene: TRBJ2-1
abundance: .
CDR3nt: TGTGCTAGTGGTTTGGTTCAGAAAGAATGGCAGTTCTTC
CDR3aa: CASGLVQKEWQFF

v_gene: TRBV6-1
d_gene: .
j_gene: TRBJ1-5
abundance: .
CDR3nt: TGTGCCAGCAGTGTCTCAATCGATAGCAATCAGCCCCAGCATTTT
CDR3aa: CASSVSIDSNQPQHF

v_gene: TRBV6-4
d_gene: .
j_gene: TRBJ1-2
abundance: .
CDR3nt: TGTGCCAGCAGTCCCTTTGGCGATACCCCTAGCTACACCTTC
CDR3aa: CASSPFGDTPSYTF

v_gene: TRBV6-6
d_gene: .
j_gene: TRBJ2-3
abundance: .
CDR3nt: TGTGCCAGCAGTTACTCCGGAGATACGCAGTATTTT
CDR3aa: CASSYSGDTQYF

v_gene: TRBV6-6
d_gene: .
j_gene: TRBJ1-1
abundance: .
CDR3nt: TGTGCCAGCAGTAAGGGGGGGCTGAACACTGAAGCTTTCTTT
CDR3aa: CASSKGGLNTEAFF

v_gene: TRBV7-2
d_gene: TRBD1
j_gene: TRBJ1-6
abundance: .
CDR3nt: TGTGCCAGCAGCCTATTAGACAGGGGGACTGATTCACCCCTCCACTTT
CDR3aa: CASSLLDRGTDSPLHF

v_gene: TRBV19
d_gene: TRBD1
j_gene: TRBJ1-6
abundance: .
CDR3nt: TGTGCCAGTAGTAGGGACAGGCTTAATTCACCCCTCCACTTT
CDR3aa: CASSRDRLNSPLHF

v_gene: TRBV15
d_gene: .
j_gene: TRBJ1-1
abundance: .
CDR3nt: TGTGCCACCTCCTACCGGGGGAACACTGAAGCTTTCTTT
CDR3aa: CATSYRGNTEAFF

v_gene: TRBV28
d_gene: TRBD1
j_gene: TRBJ1-5
abundance: .
CDR3nt: TGTGCCAGCAGTTTAGTTCAGGGGACAGGGGGAAATCAGCCCCAGCATTTT
CDR3aa: CASSLVQGTGGNQPQHF

v_gene: TRBV6-5
d_gene: .
j_gene: TRBJ1-5
abundance: .
CDR3nt: TGTGCCAGCAGATTGACGGAGGGTAGCAATCAGCCCCAGCATTTT
CDR3aa: CASRLTEGSNQPQHF

v_gene: TRBV4-2
d_gene: .
j_gene: TRBJ1-3
abundance: .
CDR3nt: TGTGCCAGCAGCCAAGCGCCGGTGGGAAGTAGTGGAAACACCATATATTTT
CDR3aa: CASSQAPVGSSGNTIYF

v_gene: TRBV11-2
d_gene: TRBD2
j_gene: TRBJ2-1
abundance: .
CDR3nt: TGTGCCAGCGCGCGCCCTTTGGGGGGGTTCAATGAGCAGTTCTTC
CDR3aa: CASARPLGGFNEQFF

v_gene: TRBV6-5
d_gene: TRBD1
j_gene: TRBJ1-6
abundance: .
CDR3nt: TGTGCCAGCATTTCCCAGGGGGCTGGGTCACCCCTCCACTTT
CDR3aa: CASISQGAGSPLHF

v_gene: TRBV18
d_gene: TRBD2
j_gene: TRBJ2-1
abundance: .
CDR3nt: TGTGCCAGCTCACCACTAGCGGGGGTCTACAATGAGCAGTTCTTC
CDR3aa: CASSPLAGVYNEQFF

v_gene: TRBV7-2
d_gene: TRBD2
j_gene: TRBJ2-7
abundance: .
CDR3nt: TGTGCCAGCAGCTTAGCAAGCGGGGGGTCCTACGAGCAGTACTTC
CDR3aa: CASSLASGGSYEQYF

v_gene: TRBV4-2
d_gene: TRBD2
j_gene: TRBJ2-7
abundance: .
CDR3nt: TGTGCCAGCAGCCAAGAGGCTAGCGGGGGGTACGGGCAGTACTTC
CDR3aa: CASSQEASGGYGQYF

v_gene: TRBV10-3
d_gene: .
j_gene: TRBJ2-1
abundance: .
CDR3nt: TGTGCCATCAGTGAGGCGGACACTCCGATCGGGCAGTTCTTC
CDR3aa: CAISEADTPIGQFF

v_gene: TRBV30
d_gene: .
j_gene: TRBJ2-7
abundance: .
CDR3nt: TGTGCCTGGGGTACGAGGGGTCAGGCCTACGAGCAGTACTTC
CDR3aa: CAWGTRGQAYEQYF

v_gene: TRBV7-8
d_gene: .
j_gene: TRBJ2-7
abundance: once
CDR3nt: TGTGCCAGCAGCTTAGCGCCGGTAGGGAGCACAGTGGGCTACGAGCAGTACTTC
CDR3aa: CASSLAPVGSTVGYEQYF

v_gene: TRBV10-3
d_gene: .
j_gene: TRBJ1-1
abundance: .
CDR3nt: TGTGCCATCAGTCGGAATATGAACACTGAAGCTTTCTTT
CDR3aa: CAISRNMNTEAFF

v_gene: TRBV7-9
d_gene: .
j_gene: TRBJ1-1
abundance: .
CDR3nt: TGTGCCAGCAGCTTAGCGGACAGAGAAGCTTTCTTT
CDR3aa: CASSLADREAFF

v_gene: TRBV5-1
d_gene: TRBD2
j_gene: TRBJ2-5
abundance: .
CDR3nt: TGCGCCAGCAGCTTGTTTGCTAGCGGGGAACAAGAGACCCAGTACTTC
CDR3aa: CASSLFASGEQETQYF

v_gene: TRBV19
d_gene: .
j_gene: TRBJ1-6
abundance: .
CDR3nt: TGTGCCAGTAGTACCACCCGGTCGAGCTCCTATAATTCACCCCTCCACTTT
CDR3aa: CASSTTRSSSYNSPLHF

v_gene: TRBV5-1
d_gene: TRBD1
j_gene: TRBJ1-2
abundance: .
CDR3nt: TGCGCCAGCAGGGCAAACAGGGGGCTGGTAGACTATGGCTACACCTTC
CDR3aa: CASRANRGLVDYGYTF

v_gene: TRBV11-1
d_gene: TRBD1
j_gene: TRBJ2-2
abundance: .
CDR3nt: TGTGCCAGCAGCGCCGGGACAGGGGTCGGGGAGCTGTTTTTT
CDR3aa: CASSAGTGVGELFF

v_gene: TRBV5-6
d_gene: TRBD1
j_gene: TRBJ1-6
abundance: .
CDR3nt: TGTGCCAGCAGCTTGAACTACAGGGGGCTATCACCCCTCCACTTT
CDR3aa: CASSLNYRGLSPLHF

v_gene: TRBV19
d_gene: TRBD1
j_gene: TRBJ1-2
abundance: .
CDR3nt: TGTGCCAGTACTCGAGGGGACAGGGGCGGCAACTATGGCTACACCTTC
CDR3aa: CASTRGDRGGNYGYTF

v_gene: TRBV11-2
d_gene: .
j_gene: TRBJ1-1
abundance: .
CDR3nt: TGTGCCAGCAGCCCCGGGAGGAACACTGAAGCTTTCTTT
CDR3aa: CASSPGRNTEAFF

v_gene: TRBV6-1
d_gene: .
j_gene: TRBJ1-2
abundance: .
CDR3nt: TGTGCCAGCAGTGGCTTATGGAACTCTAACTATGGCTACACCTTC
CDR3aa: CASSGLWNSNYGYTF

v_gene: TRBV10-3
d_gene: TRBD1
j_gene: TRBJ1-3
abundance: .
CDR3nt: TGTGCCGCCGGGACTACCGGGACAGGGGCCTCTGGAAACACCATATATTTT
CDR3aa: CAAGTTGTGASGNTIYF

v_gene: TRBV5-1
d_gene: .
j_gene: TRBJ2-4
abundance: .
CDR3nt: TGCGCCAGCAGCTTGGATAACCCCGCCAAAAACATTCAGTACTTC
CDR3aa: CASSLDNPAKNIQYF

v_gene: TRBV9
d_gene: .
j_gene: TRBJ1-2
abundance: .
CDR3nt: TGTGCCAGCAGCACCACCACAGGGTTCGACTATGGCTACACCTTC
CDR3aa: CASSTTTGFDYGYTF

v_gene: TRBV6-5
d_gene: .
j_gene: TRBJ2-5
abundance: .
CDR3nt: TGTGCCAGCAGTTACGACCTGGAGACCCAGTACTTC
CDR3aa: CASSYDLETQYF

v_gene: TRBV7-2
d_gene: .
j_gene: TRBJ2-1
abundance: few
CDR3nt: TGTGCCAGCAGCGGGGGGCCGTGGGAGCAGTTCTTC
CDR3aa: CASSGGPWEQFF

v_gene: TRBV27
d_gene: TRBD1
j_gene: TRBJ1-1
abundance: once
CDR3nt: TGTGCCAGCAGGAGCGACAGGGGTCGGAAGAACACTGAAGCTTTCTTT
CDR3aa: CASRSDRGRKNTEAFF

v_gene: TRBV27
d_gene: .
j_gene: TRBJ1-5
abundance: .
CDR3nt: TGTGCCAGCAGTTTATCCGGGGTCAATCAGCCCCAGCATTTT
CDR3aa: CASSLSGVNQPQHF

v_gene: TRBV7-3
d_gene: TRBD2
j_gene: TRBJ2-1
abundance: .
CDR3nt: TGTGCCAGCAGCTTAACGTTAAGCGGGGGGGCCAATGAGCAGTTCTTC
CDR3aa: CASSLTLSGGANEQFF